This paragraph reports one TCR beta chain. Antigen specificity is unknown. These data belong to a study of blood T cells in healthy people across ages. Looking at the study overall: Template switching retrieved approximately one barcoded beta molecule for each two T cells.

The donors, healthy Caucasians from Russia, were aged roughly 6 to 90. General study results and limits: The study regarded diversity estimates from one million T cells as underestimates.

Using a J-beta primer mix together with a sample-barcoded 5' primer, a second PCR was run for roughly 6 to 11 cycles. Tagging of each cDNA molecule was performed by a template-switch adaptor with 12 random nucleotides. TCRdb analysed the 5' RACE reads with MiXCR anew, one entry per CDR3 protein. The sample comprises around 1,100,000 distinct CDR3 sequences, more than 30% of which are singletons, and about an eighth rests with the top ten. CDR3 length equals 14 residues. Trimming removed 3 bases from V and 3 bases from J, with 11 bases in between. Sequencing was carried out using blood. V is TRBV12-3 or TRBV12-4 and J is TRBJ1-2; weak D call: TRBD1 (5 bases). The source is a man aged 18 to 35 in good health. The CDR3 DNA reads TGTGCCAGCAGTTTTCCCCAGGGAGACTATGGCTACACCTTC. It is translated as CASSFPQGDYGYTF.